These 4 T cell receptor beta chains came from one sample sequenced in a study of T cell repertoires in cytomegalovirus infection. TCRdb processed the reads anew with MiXCR; each CDR3 protein has one entry. Counted here are hundreds of thousands of distinct CDR3 sequences, about a third occurring once; the ten biggest clones make up around an eighth. These TCRs are of unknown antigen specificity. The sequencing here drew on cultured CD8+ T cells from PBMCs, taken from culture after CMV antigen stimulation. The receptors stem from a human donor in good health (CMV status not recorded). Some clones in this sample may be carry-over from other donors' samples.

This clonotype was counted only a few times. This chain links TRBV12-3 or TRBV12-4 with TRBJ1-2; D possibly corresponds to TRBD1 (5 bases). V lost 9 bases and J lost 5, with 13 bases in between. The CDR3 spans 12 residues. The CDR3 region is CASHGGGYGYTF. The CDR3 DNA sequence: TGTGCCAGTCACGGGGGGGGGTATGGCTACACCTTC.

This clonotype has just a few counts. The CDR3 sequence is CASSQEVNTGELFF. The CDR3 DNA is TGTGCCAGCAGCCAAGAAGTCAACACCGGGGAGCTGTTTTTT. This chain uses TRBV4-2 with TRBJ2-2; D not resolved. V lost 0 bases, J lost 2 bases, and 4 bases lay in between. This CDR3 comprises 14 residues. Germline V lookup: CDR1 LGHNA, CDR2 YNFKEQ.

This chain's CDR3 is CANQPTSYNEQFF. CDR3 nucleotides: TGTGCCAACCAGCCCACATCCTACAATGAGCAGTTCTTC. The genes are TRBV2 and TRBJ2-1, with D unresolved. The CDR3 is made up of 13 amino acids. The V end was cut by 10 bases, the J end by 1 base, with 11 bases between. The germline gives CDR1 SNHLY, CDR2 FYNNEI.

This clonotype has a handful of counts. V and J are TRBV7-6 and TRBJ1-2, with 10 bases identical to TRBD1. V lost 3 bases, J lost 10 bases, and 8 bases stayed unmatched. This CDR3 has 14 residues. CDR1 SGHVS and CDR2 FNYEAQ come from the germline V gene. The CDR3 protein is CASSFIDRGLVYTF. The CDR3 DNA sequence: TGTGCCAGCAGCTTCATAGACAGGGGGCTAGTCTACACCTTC.